Shown below are 20 T cell receptor beta chains from a single sample sequenced in a study of blood T cell repertoires in COVID-19. Repertoires were generated with immunoSEQ multiplex PCR, while TCRdb's copy carries only in-frame clones and drops some. Of some 81,000 clones in the sample, roughly 95% were seen once. The specimen sequenced was peripheral blood. The receptors shown here come from a human donor with active COVID-19. The donor label of this sample is uncertain.

This sequence joins TRBV19 and TRBJ2-7; TRBD2 is a possible D gene (5 bases). The V and J ends lost 1 base and 4 bases respectively, with 20 bases between them. There are 17 residues in the CDR3. Per the germline V gene, CDR1 is LNHDA and CDR2 is SQIVND (reference sequence). CDR3 protein: CASSIGAGRPRAYEQYF. Written as DNA, the CDR3 is TGTGCCAGTAGTATAGGGGCCGGACGGCCGAGGGCATACGAGCAGTACTTC.

The chain carries TRBV7-9 and TRBJ1-5; possible D gene TRBD1, 6 bases. Trimming removed 4 bases at V and 4 bases at J, with 11 bases between. Per germline, CDR1 SEHNR and CDR2 FQNEAQ (reference sequence). The CDR3 length is 14 residues. CDR3 region: CASSSADRNQPQHF. The CDR3 nucleotides are TGTGCCAGCAGCTCGGCCGACAGGAATCAGCCCCAGCATTTT.

The rearrangement links TRBV24-1 to TRBJ2-7, with 7 bases lining up with TRBD1. Per germline, CDR1 KGHDR and CDR2 SFDVKD. The CDR3 spans 10 residues. The CDR3 is CATRERQGPV. As DNA, the CDR3 is TGTGCCACCAGAGAGAGACAGGGCCCCGTC.

This clone has a single count. This chain connects TRBV19 to TRBJ2-7; TRBD1 might be the D (5 bases). The CDR3 length is 13 residues. The ends were cut back, 3 bases at V and 1 base at J, with 7 bases in the middle. Germline CDR1 reads LNHDA; CDR2 reads SQIVND (reference sequence). The CDR3 here is CASSIDRSYEQYF. In DNA form, the CDR3 reads TGTGCCAGTAGTATTGACAGATCCTACGAGCAGTACTTC.

The chain uses TRBV9 and TRBJ2-5, with D tentatively TRBD1 (5 bases). The CDR3 loop spans 14 amino acids. Germline CDR1 SGDLS, CDR2 YYNGEE. V was pared by 3 bases and J by 0 bases, with 9 bases between. In nucleotides, the CDR3 is TGTGCCAGCAGCGCCCAGGGTTACCAAGAGACCCAGTACTTC. This codes for CASSAQGYQETQYF.

The chain combines TRBV2 with TRBJ2-3, with a weak D call TRBD2 (6 bases). Germline V gene lookup returns CDR1 SNHLY and CDR2 FYNNEI. The CDR3 length is 16 residues. V shed 2 bases and J shed 4 bases, with 16 bases lying between them. The CDR3 spells CASSERRGPLADTQYF. The DNA for the CDR3 is TGTGCCAGCAGTGAAAGGAGGGGACCCCTTGCAGATACGCAGTATTTT.

This rearrangement joins TRBV27 to TRBJ1-1; unclear D gene. The V gene lost 8 bases and the J gene lost 4 bases, with 17 bases spanning the gap. The CDR3 runs to 14 residues. Germline CDR1 MNHEY, CDR2 SMNVEV (reference sequence). CDR3 residues: CASPTLGEFTEAFF. CDR3 in DNA: TGTGCCAGCCCCACCCTTGGGGAGTTCACTGAAGCTTTCTTT.

The gene calls are TRBV5-1 and TRBJ2-1, with 12 positions matching TRBD2. The CDR3 consists of 20 residues. CDR1 is SGHRS, CDR2 YFSETQ, per germline. The ends lost 4 bases at V and 0 bases at J; junction bases unmatched: 14. CDR3 nucleotides: TGCGCCAGCAGCCCAAGACTAGCGGGAGTCCCCGCGGGCTCCTACAATGAGCAGTTCTTC. Protein product: CASSPRLAGVPAGSYNEQFF. The variable domain in full, with the rest retrieved from reference TRBV5-1 and TRBJ2-1, is KAGVTQTPRYLIKTRGQQVTLSCSPISGHRSVSWYQQTPGQGLQFLFEYFSETQRNKGNFPGRFSGRQFSNSRSEMNVSTLELGDSALYLCASSPRLAGVPAGSYNEQFFGPGTRLTVL.

J is TRBJ1-2 and V is TRBV18, with 7 bases fitting TRBD1. V was clipped by 1 base and J by 8 bases; unmatched bases: 4. CDR1 and CDR2 (germline): KGHSH, LQKENI. CDR3 length equals 13 residues. The CDR3 reads CASSPRQGEGYTF. DNA for the CDR3: TGTGCCAGCTCACCACGACAGGGAGAGGGCTACACCTTC.

The rearrangement uses TRBV7-9 and TRBJ2-2; 9 bases agree with TRBD1. J was trimmed by 4 bases and V by 5 bases; bases with no gene match: 11. Germline V gene lookup returns CDR1 SEHNR and CDR2 FQNEAQ (reference sequence). The CDR3 is 17 residues long. The CDR3 loop reads CASSVKKGQGITGELFF. The CDR3 DNA is TGTGCCAGCAGCGTAAAGAAGGGACAGGGAATCACCGGGGAGCTGTTTTTT.

The genes are TRBV14 and TRBJ1-3; unclear D gene. The germline CDR1 and CDR2 sequences are SGHDN and FVKESK. The CDR3 totals 15 residues. Trimming removed 4 bases at V and 1 base at J, with 11 bases between. The CDR3 sequence is CASSPPTASGNTIYF. The DNA of the CDR3 is TGTGCCAGCAGCCCTCCGACTGCATCTGGAAACACCATATATTTT.

The V gene is TRBV4-1, the J gene TRBJ2-2; the D is unclear. With 1 base removed from V and 6 bases from J, the gap between germline ends came to 12 bases. Germline values: CDR1 MGHRA, CDR2 YSYEKL. There are 15 residues in the CDR3. CDR3 bases: TGCGCCAGCAGCCAAGTTCTACTCTCCCCCGGGGAGCTGTTTTTT. Residues: CASSQVLLSPGELFF.

The genes are TRBV6-2 or TRBV6-3 and TRBJ1-2, with D possibly TRBD1 on 6 matching bases. The CDR3 extends over 15 amino acids. Per the germline V gene, CDR1 is MNHEY and CDR2 is SVGEGT. The germline V and J ends were trimmed by 1 base and 2 bases, with 11 bases remaining between them. CDR3 loop: CASSYWLRGNYGYTF. CDR3 nucleotide sequence: TGTGCCAGCAGTTACTGGCTCAGGGGCAACTATGGCTACACCTTC.

V is TRBV5-5 and J is TRBJ1-1; possibly TRBD1 for D (5 bases). CDR3 length: 13 amino acids. Deletions cut 1 base from V and 1 base from J, with 5 bases between. In germline, CDR1 is SGHKS, CDR2 YYEKEE (reference sequence). The CDR3 DNA is TGTGCCAGCAGCTTGACAGGGAACACTGAAGCTTTCTTT. It specifies CASSLTGNTEAFF.

V gene TRBV19 combines with J gene TRBJ1-5, with 8 bases fitting TRBD1. The V gene's germline CDR1 is LNHDA and CDR2 SQIVND (reference sequence). V was pared by 7 bases and J by 0 bases, with 5 bases of the junction left unmatched. This CDR3 contains 15 residues. The CDR3 DNA reads as TGTGCCAGTATGAGGACAGGGTATAGCAATCAGCCCCAGCATTTT. Residues: CASMRTGYSNQPQHF.

The V call is TRBV5-4, the J call TRBJ2-1; tentatively, D is TRBD1 (6 bases). From germline, CDR1 is SGHNT and CDR2 YYREEE (reference sequence). V was pared by 2 bases and J by 7 bases, with 10 bases between. The CDR3 contains 13 residues. CDR3 coding DNA: TGTGCCAGCAGCTTACAGGGACGGAATGAGCAGTTCTTC. Translation gives CASSLQGRNEQFF.

The rearrangement uses TRBV6-2 or TRBV6-3 and TRBJ2-6, with 8 bases lining up with TRBD1. With V trimmed by 5 bases and J by 2 bases, 2 bases remained unmatched. The germline V gene encodes CDR1 MNHEY and CDR2 SVGEGT. There are 15 residues in the CDR3. CDR3 amino acids: CASSRTGTGANVLTF. The CDR3, as DNA: TGTGCCAGCAGTCGGACAGGGACTGGGGCCAACGTCCTGACTTTC.

This clone was counted a single time. The V gene is TRBV6-5, the J gene TRBJ2-7; 10 nucleotides agree with TRBD2. There are 13 residues in the CDR3. Germline V gene data show CDR1 as MNHEY and CDR2 as SVGAGI. V shed 6 bases, J shed 5 bases, and the junction held 4 bases outside the gene matches. CDR3 sequence: CASRLAGANEQYF. The CDR3, as DNA: TGTGCCAGCAGGCTAGCGGGAGCGAACGAGCAGTACTTC.

This chain uses TRBV10-3 with TRBJ1-1; 7 bases fit TRBD1. Germline assignment: CDR1 ENHRY and CDR2 SYGVKD. Losses at the gene ends were 0 bases for V and 3 bases for J; bases not matched to a gene: 4. The CDR3 totals 15 residues. CDR3: CAISESTGLDTEAFF. CDR3 sequence (DNA): TGTGCCATCAGTGAGTCGACAGGGCTGGACACTGAAGCTTTCTTT.

This sequence joins TRBV5-1 and TRBJ1-1; D ambiguous. The CDR3 has 14 amino acids. Germline CDR1 reads SGHRS; CDR2 reads YFSETQ. V lost 0 bases to trimming and J lost 1 base, with 7 bases between them. The CDR3, as DNA: TGCGCCAGCAGCTTGGCTGGTAGGAACACTGAAGCTTTCTTT. Translating it yields CASSLAGRNTEAFF.